This note documents a single T cell receptor (beta chain) sequence. What it binds is unknown. As every portion of the isolated RNA was reverse transcribed, the sequencing read expressed TCRB transcripts. Method: immunoSEQ multiplex PCR; TCRdb's copy keeps in-frame clones and lacks some. The sample gives about 160,000 clones, approximately 10% of which show up once; approximately 0.7% is in the top ten. This sample stems from a study of beta chain features in type 1 diabetes. General study findings and limits: Patients and controls would share equally any PCR tilt toward shorter templates. Patients with Type 1 diabetes showed moderately but significantly shorter TCRB CDR3s in all four CD4+ subsets.

This CDR3 is built from 12 residues. V was clipped by 6 bases and J by 6 bases; unmatched bases: 1. CDR1 SNHLY and CDR2 FYNNEI come from the germline V gene. Specimen: central memory CD4+ T cells from blood. V is TRBV2 and J is TRBJ2-7; 11 nucleotides agree with TRBD2. This receptor was taken from a woman aged 25 to 39 with type 1 diabetes. In nucleotides, the CDR3 is TGTGCCAGCAGCGGGACTAGCGGCGAGCAGTACTTC. It is translated as CASSGTSGEQYF.